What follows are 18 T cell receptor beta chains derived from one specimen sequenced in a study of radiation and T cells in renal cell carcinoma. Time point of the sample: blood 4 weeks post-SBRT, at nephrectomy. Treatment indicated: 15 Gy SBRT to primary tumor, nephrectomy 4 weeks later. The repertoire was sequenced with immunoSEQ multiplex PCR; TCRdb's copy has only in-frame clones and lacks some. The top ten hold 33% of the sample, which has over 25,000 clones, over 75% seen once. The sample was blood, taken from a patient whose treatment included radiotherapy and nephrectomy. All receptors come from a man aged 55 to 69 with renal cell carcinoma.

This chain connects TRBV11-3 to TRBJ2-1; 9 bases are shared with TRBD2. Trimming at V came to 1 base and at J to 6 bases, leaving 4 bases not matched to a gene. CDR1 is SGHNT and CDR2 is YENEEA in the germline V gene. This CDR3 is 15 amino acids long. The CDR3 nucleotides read TGTGCCAGCAGCTTAGTAGCGGGAGTGAGCAATGAGCAGTTCTTC. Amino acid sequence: CASSLVAGVSNEQFF.

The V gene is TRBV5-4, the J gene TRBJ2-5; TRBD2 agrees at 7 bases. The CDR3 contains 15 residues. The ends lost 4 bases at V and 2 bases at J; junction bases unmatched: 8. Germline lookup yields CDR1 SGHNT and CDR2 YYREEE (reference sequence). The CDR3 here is CASSPGGGWQETQYF. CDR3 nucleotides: TGTGCCAGCAGCCCTGGGGGGGGATGGCAAGAGACCCAGTACTTC. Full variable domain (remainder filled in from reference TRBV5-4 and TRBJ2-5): ETGVTQSPTHLIKTRGQQVTLRCSSQSGHNTVSWYQQALGQGPQFIFQYYREEENGRGNFPPRFSGLQFPNYSSELNVNALELDDSALYLCASSPGGGWQETQYFGPGTRLLVL.

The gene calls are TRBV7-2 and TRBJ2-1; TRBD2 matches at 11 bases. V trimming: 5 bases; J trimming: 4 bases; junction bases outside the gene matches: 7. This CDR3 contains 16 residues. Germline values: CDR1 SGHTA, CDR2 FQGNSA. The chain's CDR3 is CASSPGWTSGYNEQFF. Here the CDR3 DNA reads TGTGCCAGCAGCCCGGGGTGGACTAGCGGGTACAATGAGCAGTTCTTC.

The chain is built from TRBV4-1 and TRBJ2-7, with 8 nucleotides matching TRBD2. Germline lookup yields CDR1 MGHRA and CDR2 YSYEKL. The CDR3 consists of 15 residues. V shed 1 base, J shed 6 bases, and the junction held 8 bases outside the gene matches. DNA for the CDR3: TGCGCCAGCAGCCAAGGGAGCGGGACTAGGGCCGAGCAGTACTTC. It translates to CASSQGSGTRAEQYF.

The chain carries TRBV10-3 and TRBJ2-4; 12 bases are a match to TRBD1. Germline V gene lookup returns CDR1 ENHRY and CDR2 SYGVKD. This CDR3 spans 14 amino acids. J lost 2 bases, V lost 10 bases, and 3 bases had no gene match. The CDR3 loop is CATGTGGPKNIQYF. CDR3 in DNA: TGTGCCACGGGGACAGGGGGCCCCAAAAACATTCAGTACTTC.

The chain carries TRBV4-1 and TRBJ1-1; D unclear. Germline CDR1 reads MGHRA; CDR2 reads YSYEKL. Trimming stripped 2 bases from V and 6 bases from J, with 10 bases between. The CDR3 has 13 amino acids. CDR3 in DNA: TGCGCCAGCAGCCAACCACGGGTATCTGAAGCTTTCTTT. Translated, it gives CASSQPRVSEAFF.

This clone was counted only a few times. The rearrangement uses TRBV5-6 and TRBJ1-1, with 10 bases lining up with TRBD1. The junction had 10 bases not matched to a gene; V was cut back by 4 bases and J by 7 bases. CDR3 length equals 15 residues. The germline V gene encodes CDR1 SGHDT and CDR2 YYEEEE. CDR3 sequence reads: CASSDTGTGEIEAFF. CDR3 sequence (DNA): TGTGCCAGCAGCGACACCGGGACAGGGGAAATTGAAGCTTTCTTT. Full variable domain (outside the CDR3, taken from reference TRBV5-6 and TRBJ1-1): DAGVTQSPTHLIKTRGQQVTLRCSPKSGHDTVSWYQQALGQGPQFIFQYYEEEERQRGNFPDRFSGHQFPNYSSELNVNALLLGDSALYLCASSDTGTGEIEAFFGQGTRLTVV.

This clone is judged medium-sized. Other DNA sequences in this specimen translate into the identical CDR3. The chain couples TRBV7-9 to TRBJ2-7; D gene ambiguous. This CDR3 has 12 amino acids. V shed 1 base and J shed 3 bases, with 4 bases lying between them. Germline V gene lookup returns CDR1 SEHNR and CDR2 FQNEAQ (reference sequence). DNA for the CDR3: TGTGCCAGCAGCTTAGGAGTCTACGAGCAGTACTTC. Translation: CASSLGVYEQYF.

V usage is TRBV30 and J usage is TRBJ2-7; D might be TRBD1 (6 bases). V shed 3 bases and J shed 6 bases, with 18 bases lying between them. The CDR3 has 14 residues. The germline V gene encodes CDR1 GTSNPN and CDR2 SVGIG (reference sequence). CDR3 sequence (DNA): TGTGCCTGGAGACTTACAGGGTATCTAGGCGAGCAGTACTTC. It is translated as CAWRLTGYLGEQYF.

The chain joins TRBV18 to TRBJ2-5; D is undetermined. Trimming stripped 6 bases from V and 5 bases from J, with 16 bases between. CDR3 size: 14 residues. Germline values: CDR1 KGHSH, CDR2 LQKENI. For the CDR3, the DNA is TGTGCCAGCTCCCCCCCGGCAGGCCCGGAGACCCAGTACTTC. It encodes CASSPPAGPETQYF.

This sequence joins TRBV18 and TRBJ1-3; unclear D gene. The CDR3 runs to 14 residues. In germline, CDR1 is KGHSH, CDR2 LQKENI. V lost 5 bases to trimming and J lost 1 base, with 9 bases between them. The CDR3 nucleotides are TGTGCCAGCTCATTAGTTGAGTCTGGAAACACCATATATTTT. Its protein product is CASSLVESGNTIYF.

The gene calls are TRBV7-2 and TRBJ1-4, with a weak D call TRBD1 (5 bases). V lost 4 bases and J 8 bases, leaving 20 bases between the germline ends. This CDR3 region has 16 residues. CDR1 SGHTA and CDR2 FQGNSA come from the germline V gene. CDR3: CASSSGTGDEWEKLFF. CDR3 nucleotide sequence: TGTGCCAGCAGCTCAGGGACGGGGGATGAATGGGAAAAACTGTTTTTT.

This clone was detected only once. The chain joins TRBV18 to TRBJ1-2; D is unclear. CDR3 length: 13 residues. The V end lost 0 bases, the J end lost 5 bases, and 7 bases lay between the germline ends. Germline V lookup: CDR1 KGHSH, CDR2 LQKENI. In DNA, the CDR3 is TGTGCCAGCTCACCACCAGGGCCTTATGGCTACACCTTC. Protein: CASSPPGPYGYTF.

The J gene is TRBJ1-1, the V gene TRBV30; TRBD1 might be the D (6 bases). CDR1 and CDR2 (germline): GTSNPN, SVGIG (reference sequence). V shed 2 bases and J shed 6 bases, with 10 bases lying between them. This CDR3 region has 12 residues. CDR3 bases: TGTGCCTGGAGTAGGGGGGCCCCTGAAGCTTTCTTT. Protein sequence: CAWSRGAPEAFF.

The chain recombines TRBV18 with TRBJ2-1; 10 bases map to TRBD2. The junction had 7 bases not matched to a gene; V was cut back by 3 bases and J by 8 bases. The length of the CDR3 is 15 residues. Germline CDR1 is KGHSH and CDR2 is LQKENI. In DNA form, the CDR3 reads TGTGCCAGCTCACCCACGATAGCGGGAGGTGATGAGCAGTTCTTC. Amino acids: CASSPTIAGGDEQFF.

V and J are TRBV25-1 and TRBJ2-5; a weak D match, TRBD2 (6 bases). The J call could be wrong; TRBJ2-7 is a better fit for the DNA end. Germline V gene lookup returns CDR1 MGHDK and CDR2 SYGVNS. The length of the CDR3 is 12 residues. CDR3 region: CASRGGTYEQYF. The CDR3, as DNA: TGTGCGAGCCGTGGGGGGACCTACGAGCAGTACTTC.

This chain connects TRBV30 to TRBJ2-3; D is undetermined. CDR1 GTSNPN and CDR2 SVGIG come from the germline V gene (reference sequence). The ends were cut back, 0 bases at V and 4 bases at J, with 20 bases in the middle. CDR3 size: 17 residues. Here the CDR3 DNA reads TGTGCCTGGAGTGTACGTCCTTCGCGGTTAACGGCAGATACGCAGTATTTT. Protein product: CAWSVRPSRLTADTQYF.

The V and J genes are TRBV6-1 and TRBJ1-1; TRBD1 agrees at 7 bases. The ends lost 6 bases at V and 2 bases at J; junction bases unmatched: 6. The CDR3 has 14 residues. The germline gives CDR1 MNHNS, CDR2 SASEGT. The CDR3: CASRPGQINTEAFF. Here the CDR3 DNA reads TGTGCCAGCAGGCCGGGACAGATAAACACTGAAGCTTTCTTT.